One T cell receptor beta chain is described in this entry. The data stem from a study of PD-1 blockade in classical Hodgkin lymphoma. Brentuximab vedotin exposure varied among the patients, all of whom had relapsed after autologous stem cell transplantation. The repertoire was sequenced with immunoSEQ multiplex PCR; TCRdb's copy has only in-frame clones and lacks some. The repertoire includes around 7,100 clones, approximately 80% of them detected once, and about 62% sits in the top ten. This CDR3 region has 12 residues. The germline V and J ends were trimmed by 5 bases and 4 bases, with 3 bases remaining between them. Germline CDR1 is SEHNR and CDR2 is FQNEAQ (reference sequence).

The sample in question was peripheral blood mononuclear cells (PBMCs), obtained at baseline. V usage is TRBV7-9 and J usage is TRBJ2-6; no clear D. The sequence was collected from a human donor with classical Hodgkin lymphoma. CDR3 sequence: CASSRGANVLTF. Here the CDR3 DNA reads TGTGCCAGCAGCAGGGGGGCCAACGTCCTGACTTTC.